This TCR beta chain originates from a study of human T cells and chemical hapten exposure. Noted time point: pre-sensitization, week 0. Indicated treatment: therapeutic diphenylcyclopropenone sensitization with weekly scalp DPC. This clonotype occurred many times. MiXCR was run by TCRdb on the RACE reads, yielding one entry per CDR3 protein. The sample has 35,000 to 50,000 distinct CDR3 sequences, about 10% seen once; the top ten hold approximately 6.2%. Per the germline V gene, CDR1 is SGHTA and CDR2 is FQGTGA. The CDR3 is 16 residues long. Trimming removed 3 bases from V and 0 bases from J, with 11 bases in between.

The chain combines TRBV7-3 with TRBJ2-2; either TRBD1 or TRBD2 may fit D (5 bases each). Specimen: whole blood, collected in connection with sensitization to the hapten diphenylcyclopropenone (DPC). This receptor was identified in a man aged 25 to 40 with alopecia areata. Some clones in this sample may be carry-over from other donors' samples. CDR3 bases: TGTGCCAGCAGCTTGCCTGGGGGAGCGAACACCGGGGAGCTGTTTTTT. Protein: CASSLPGGANTGELFF.